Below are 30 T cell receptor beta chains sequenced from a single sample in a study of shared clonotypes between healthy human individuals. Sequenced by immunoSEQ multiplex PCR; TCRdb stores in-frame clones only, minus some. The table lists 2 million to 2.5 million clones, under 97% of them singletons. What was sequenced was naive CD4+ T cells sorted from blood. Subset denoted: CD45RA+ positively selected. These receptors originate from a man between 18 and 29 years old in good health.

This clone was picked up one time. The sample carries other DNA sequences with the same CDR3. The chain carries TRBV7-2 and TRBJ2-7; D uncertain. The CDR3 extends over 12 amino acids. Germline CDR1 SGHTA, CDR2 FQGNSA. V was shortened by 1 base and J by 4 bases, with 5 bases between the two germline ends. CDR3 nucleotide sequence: TGTGCCAGCAGCTTAGGACGGTACGAGCAGTACTTC. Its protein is CASSLGRYEQYF. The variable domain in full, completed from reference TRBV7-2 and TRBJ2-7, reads GAGVSQSPSNKVTEKGKDVELRCDPISGHTALYWYRQSLGQGLEFLIYFQGNSAPDKSGLPSDRFSAERTGGSVSTLTIQRTQQEDSAVYLCASSLGRYEQYFGPGTRLTVT.

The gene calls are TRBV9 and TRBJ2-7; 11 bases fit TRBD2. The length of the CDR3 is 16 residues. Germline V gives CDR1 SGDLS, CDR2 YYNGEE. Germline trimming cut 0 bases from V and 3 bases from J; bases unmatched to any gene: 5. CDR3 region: CASSVDIAGGFYEQYF. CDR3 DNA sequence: TGTGCCAGCAGCGTAGACATAGCGGGAGGGTTCTACGAGCAGTACTTC.

CDR3 coding DNA: TGTGCCAGCAGCCGTCGGCAGAGGAACACTGAAGCTTTCTTT. This translates into CASSRRQRNTEAFF. V is TRBV7-2 and J is TRBJ1-1; D is unresolved. The V end lost 5 bases, the J end lost 1 base, and 11 bases lay between the germline ends. The germline CDR1 and CDR2 sequences are SGHTA and FQGNSA. This CDR3 region has 14 residues.

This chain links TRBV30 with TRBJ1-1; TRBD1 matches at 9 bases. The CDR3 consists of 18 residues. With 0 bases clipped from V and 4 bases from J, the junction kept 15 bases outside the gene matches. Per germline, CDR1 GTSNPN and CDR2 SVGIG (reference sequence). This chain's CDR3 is CAWSVLSPTGGRGTEAFF. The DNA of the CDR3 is TGTGCCTGGAGTGTATTGTCTCCAACAGGGGGCAGGGGCACTGAAGCTTTCTTT. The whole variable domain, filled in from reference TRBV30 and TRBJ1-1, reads SQTIHQWPATLVQPVGSPLSLECTVEGTSNPNLYWYRQAAGRGLQLLFYSVGIGQISSEVPQNLSASRPQDRQFILSSKKLLLSDSGFYLCAWSVLSPTGGRGTEAFFGQGTRLTVV.

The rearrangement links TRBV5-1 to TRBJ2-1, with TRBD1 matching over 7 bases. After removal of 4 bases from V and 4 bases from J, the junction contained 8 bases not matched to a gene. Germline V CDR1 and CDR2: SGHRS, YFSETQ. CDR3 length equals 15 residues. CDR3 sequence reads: CASSLTGFEYNEQFF. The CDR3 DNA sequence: TGCGCCAGCAGCCTGACAGGGTTCGAGTACAATGAGCAGTTCTTC.

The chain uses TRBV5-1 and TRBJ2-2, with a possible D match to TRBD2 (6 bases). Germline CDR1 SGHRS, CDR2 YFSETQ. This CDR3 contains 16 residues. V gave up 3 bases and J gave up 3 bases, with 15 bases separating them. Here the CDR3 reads CASSSSGTGDTGELFF. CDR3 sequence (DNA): TGCGCCAGCAGCTCGTCCGGGACTGGAGACACCGGGGAGCTGTTTTTT. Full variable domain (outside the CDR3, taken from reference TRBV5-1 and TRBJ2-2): KAGVTQTPRYLIKTRGQQVTLSCSPISGHRSVSWYQQTPGQGLQFLFEYFSETQRNKGNFPGRFSGRQFSNSRSEMNVSTLELGDSALYLCASSSSGTGDTGELFFGEGSRLTVL.

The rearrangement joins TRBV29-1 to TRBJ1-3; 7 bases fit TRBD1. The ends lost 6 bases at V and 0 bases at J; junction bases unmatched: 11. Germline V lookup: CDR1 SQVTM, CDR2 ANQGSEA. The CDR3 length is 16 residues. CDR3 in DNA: TGCAGCGTCAGAACAGGGACAGACCGCTCTGGAAACACCATATATTTT. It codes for CSVRTGTDRSGNTIYF.

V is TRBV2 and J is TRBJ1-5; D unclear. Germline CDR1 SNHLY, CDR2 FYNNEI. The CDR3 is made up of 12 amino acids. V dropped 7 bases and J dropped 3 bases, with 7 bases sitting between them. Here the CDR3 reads CASTRDNQPQHF. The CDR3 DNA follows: TGTGCCAGCACGAGGGACAATCAGCCCCAGCATTTT.

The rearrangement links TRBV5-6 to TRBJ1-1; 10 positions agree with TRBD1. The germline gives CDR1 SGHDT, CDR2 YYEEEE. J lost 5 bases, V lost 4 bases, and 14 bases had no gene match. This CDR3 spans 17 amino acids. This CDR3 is CASSPGTGDGRGTEAFF. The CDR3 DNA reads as TGTGCCAGCAGCCCCGGGACAGGGGACGGACGCGGAACTGAAGCTTTCTTT.

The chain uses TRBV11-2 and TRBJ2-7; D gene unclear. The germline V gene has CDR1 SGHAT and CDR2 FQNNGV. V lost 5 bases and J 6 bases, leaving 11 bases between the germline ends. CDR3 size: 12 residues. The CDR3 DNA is TGTGCCAGCAGCCCGTATATGGGCGAGCAGTACTTC. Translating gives CASSPYMGEQYF.

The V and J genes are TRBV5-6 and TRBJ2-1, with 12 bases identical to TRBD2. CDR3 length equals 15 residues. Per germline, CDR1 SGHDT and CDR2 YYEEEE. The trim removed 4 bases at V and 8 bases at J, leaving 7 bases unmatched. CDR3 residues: CASSRTSGALDEQFF. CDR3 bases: TGTGCCAGCAGCCGGACTAGCGGGGCCTTGGATGAGCAGTTCTTC.

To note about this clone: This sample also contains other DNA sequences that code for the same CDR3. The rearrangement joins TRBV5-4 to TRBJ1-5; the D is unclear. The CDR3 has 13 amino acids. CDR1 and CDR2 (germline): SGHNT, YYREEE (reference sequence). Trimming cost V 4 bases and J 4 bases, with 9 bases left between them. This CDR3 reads CASSLDTNQPQHF. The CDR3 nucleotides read TGTGCCAGCAGCCTCGACACGAATCAGCCCCAGCATTTT.

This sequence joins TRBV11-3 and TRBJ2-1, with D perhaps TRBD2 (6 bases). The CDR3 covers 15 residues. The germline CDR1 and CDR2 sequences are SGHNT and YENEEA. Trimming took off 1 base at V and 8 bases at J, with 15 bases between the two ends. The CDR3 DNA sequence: TGTGCCAGCAGCTTAGGGGACTGGCCCGCGTATGAGCAGTTCTTC. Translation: CASSLGDWPAYEQFF.

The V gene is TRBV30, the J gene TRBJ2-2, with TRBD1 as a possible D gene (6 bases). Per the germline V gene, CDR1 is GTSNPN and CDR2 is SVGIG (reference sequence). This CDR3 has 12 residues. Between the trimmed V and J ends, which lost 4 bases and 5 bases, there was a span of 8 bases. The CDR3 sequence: CAWTTGTGELFF. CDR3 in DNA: TGTGCCTGGACCACAGGGACCGGGGAGCTGTTTTTT.

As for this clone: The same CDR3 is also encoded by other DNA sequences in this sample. CDR3 in amino acids: CSASPVYGYTF. The CDR3 DNA is TGCAGTGCTAGCCCGGTCTATGGCTACACCTTC. The V call is TRBV20-1, the J call TRBJ1-2; D unclear. The V and J ends lost 3 bases and 4 bases respectively, with 6 bases between them. Germline V gene data show CDR1 as DFQATT and CDR2 as SNEGSKA (reference sequence). This CDR3 comprises 11 residues.

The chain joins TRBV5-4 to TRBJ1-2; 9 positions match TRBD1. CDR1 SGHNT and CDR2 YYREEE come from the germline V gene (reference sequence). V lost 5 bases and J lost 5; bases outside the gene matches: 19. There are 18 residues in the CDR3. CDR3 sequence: CASRLEQGAPLFVYGYTF. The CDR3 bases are TGTGCCAGCAGACTTGAACAGGGGGCGCCCCTTTTTGTTTATGGCTACACCTTC.

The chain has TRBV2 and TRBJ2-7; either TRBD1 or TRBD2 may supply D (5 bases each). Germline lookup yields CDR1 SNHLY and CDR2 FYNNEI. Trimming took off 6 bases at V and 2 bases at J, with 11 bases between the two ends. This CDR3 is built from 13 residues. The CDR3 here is CASSRDGAYEQYF. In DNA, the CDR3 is TGTGCCAGCAGCCGGGACGGAGCCTACGAGCAGTACTTC.

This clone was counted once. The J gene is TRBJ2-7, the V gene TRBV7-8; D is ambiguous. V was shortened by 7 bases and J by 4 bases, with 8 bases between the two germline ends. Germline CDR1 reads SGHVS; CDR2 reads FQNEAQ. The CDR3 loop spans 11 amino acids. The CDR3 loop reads CASTPGYEQYF. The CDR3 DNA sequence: TGTGCCAGCACCCCCGGGTACGAGCAGTACTTC.

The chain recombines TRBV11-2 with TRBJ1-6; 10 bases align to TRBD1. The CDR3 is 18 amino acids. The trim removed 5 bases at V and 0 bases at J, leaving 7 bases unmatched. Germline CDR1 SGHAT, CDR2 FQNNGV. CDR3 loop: CASSLRDRGFSYNSPLHF. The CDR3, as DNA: TGTGCCAGCAGCCTCCGGGACAGGGGCTTCTCCTATAATTCACCCCTCCACTTT.

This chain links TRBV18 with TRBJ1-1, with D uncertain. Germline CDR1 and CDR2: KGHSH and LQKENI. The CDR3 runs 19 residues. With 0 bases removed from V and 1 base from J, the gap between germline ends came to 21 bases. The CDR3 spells CASSPPIIVPRGGNTEAFF. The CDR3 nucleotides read TGTGCCAGCTCACCACCGATAATAGTACCCCGCGGCGGGAACACTGAAGCTTTCTTT. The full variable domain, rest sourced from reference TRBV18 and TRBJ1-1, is NAGVMQNPRHLVRRRGQEARLRCSPMKGHSHVYWYRQLPEEGLKFMVYLQKENIIDESGMPKERFSAEFPKEGPSILRIQQVVRGDSAAYFCASSPPIIVPRGGNTEAFFGQGTRLTVV.

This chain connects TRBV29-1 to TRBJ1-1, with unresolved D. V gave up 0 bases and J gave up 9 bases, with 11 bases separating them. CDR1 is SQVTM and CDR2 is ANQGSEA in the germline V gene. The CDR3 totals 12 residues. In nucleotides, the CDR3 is TGCAGCGTTGAAGATCCCCCACCCCAAGCTTTCTTT. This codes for CSVEDPPPQAFF.

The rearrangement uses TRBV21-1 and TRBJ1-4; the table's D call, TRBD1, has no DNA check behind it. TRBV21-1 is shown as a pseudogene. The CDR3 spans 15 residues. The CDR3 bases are TGTGCCAGCAGCCCAAGGACACAGGTCGTTGGTAGACTGTTTTTT. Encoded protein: CASSPRTQVVGRLFF.

In DNA form, the CDR3 reads TGCGCCAGCTCCCAAACTGCATCAAGCACAGATACGCAGTATTTT. The encoded protein is CASSQTASSTDTQYF. The chain is built from TRBV10-1 and TRBJ2-3; no clear D gene. The CDR3 covers 15 residues. The germline V and J ends were trimmed by 8 bases and 0 bases, with 15 bases remaining between them. Germline values: CDR1 WNHNN, CDR2 SYGVQD (reference sequence).

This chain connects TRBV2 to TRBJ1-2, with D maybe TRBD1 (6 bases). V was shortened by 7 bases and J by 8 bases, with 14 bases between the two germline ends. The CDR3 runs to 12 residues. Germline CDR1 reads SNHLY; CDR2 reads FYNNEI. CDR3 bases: TGTGCCAGCACAGGGGACGCTCGGGGCTACACCTTC. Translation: CASTGDARGYTF.

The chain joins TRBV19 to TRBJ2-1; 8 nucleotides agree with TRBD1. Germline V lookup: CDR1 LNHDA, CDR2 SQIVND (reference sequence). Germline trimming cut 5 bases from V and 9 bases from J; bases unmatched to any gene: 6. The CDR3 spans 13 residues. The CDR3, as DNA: TGTGCCAGTAGTCCACGGACAGGGATTGAGCAGTTCTTC. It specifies CASSPRTGIEQFF. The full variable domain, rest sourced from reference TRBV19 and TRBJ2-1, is DGGITQSPKYLFRKEGQNVTLSCEQNLNHDAMYWYRQDPGQGLRLIYYSQIVNDFQKGDIAEGYSVSREKKESFPLTVTSAQKNPTAFYLCASSPRTGIEQFFGPGTRLTVL.

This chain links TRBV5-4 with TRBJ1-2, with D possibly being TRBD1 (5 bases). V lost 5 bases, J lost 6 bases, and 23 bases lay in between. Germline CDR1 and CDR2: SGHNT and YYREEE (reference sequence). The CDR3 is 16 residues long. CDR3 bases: TGTGCCAGCAGTCCCGGGGGTGTTGACCCTGTGCATGGCTACACCTTC. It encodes CASSPGGVDPVHGYTF.

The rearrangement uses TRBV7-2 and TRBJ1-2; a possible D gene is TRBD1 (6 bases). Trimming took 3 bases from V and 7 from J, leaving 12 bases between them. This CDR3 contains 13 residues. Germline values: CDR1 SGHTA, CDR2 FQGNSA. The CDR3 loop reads CASSFGWGLGYTF. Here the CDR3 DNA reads TGTGCCAGCAGCTTCGGGTGGGGGCTTGGCTACACCTTC. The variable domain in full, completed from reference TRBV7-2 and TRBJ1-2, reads GAGVSQSPSNKVTEKGKDVELRCDPISGHTALYWYRQSLGQGLEFLIYFQGNSAPDKSGLPSDRFSAERTGGSVSTLTIQRTQQEDSAVYLCASSFGWGLGYTFGSGTRLTVV.

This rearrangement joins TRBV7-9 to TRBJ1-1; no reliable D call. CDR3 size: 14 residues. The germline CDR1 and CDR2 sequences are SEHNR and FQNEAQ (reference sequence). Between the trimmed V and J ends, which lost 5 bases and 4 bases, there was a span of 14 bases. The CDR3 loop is CASSPPNLSTEAFF. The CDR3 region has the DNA TGTGCCAGCAGCCCCCCCAATTTGAGCACTGAAGCTTTCTTT.

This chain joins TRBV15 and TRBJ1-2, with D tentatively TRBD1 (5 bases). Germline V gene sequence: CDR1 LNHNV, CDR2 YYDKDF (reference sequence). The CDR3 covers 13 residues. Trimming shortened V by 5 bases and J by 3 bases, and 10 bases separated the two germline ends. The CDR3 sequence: CATSSRDHYGYTF. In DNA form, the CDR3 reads TGTGCCACCAGCTCCCGGGACCACTATGGCTACACCTTC.

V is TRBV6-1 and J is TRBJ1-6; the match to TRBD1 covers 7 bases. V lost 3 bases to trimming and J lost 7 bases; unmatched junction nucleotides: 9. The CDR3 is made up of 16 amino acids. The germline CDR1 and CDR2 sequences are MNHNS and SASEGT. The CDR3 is CASSELTGTVNSPLHF. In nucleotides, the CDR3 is TGTGCCAGCAGTGAGTTAACCGGGACAGTCAATTCACCCCTCCACTTT.